This entry lists 18 T cell receptor beta chains sequenced from one sample in a study of T cells after yellow fever vaccination. In TCRdb, the 5' RACE reads were re-called with MiXCR into one record per CDR3 protein. The sample shows roughly 260,000 distinct CDR3 sequences, over 10% of them seen only once. Sample: CD4+ T cells sorted from PBMCs, taken 45 days after the yellow fever booster vaccination. The source is a man aged 25 to 45 who received the YFV17D yellow fever vaccine.

The gene calls are TRBV10-1 and TRBJ1-5, with D tentatively TRBD1 (5 bases). Germline V CDR1 and CDR2: WNHNN, SYGVQD (reference sequence). Deletions cut 2 bases from V and 2 bases from J, with 25 bases between. The CDR3 has 20 residues. This chain's CDR3 is CASSEKRHRVRGYGNQPQHF. In DNA, the CDR3 is TGCGCCAGCAGTGAGAAGCGGCACCGGGTGCGGGGCTATGGCAATCAGCCCCAGCATTTT.

The table lists this clonotype with a few counts. V is TRBV4-3 and J is TRBJ2-1; no clear D gene. The germline V and J ends were trimmed by 0 bases and 5 bases, with 5 bases remaining between them. In germline, CDR1 is LGHNA, CDR2 YSLEER. The CDR3 loop spans 13 amino acids. CDR3 amino acids: CASSQEPDNEQFF. CDR3 DNA sequence: TGCGCCAGCAGCCAAGAGCCCGACAATGAGCAGTTCTTC.

Details on this clonotype: A junction end diverges from the germline sequence, so it may reflect a read error. The chain joins TRBV7-2 to TRBJ2-7; D unclear. The CDR3 has 13 residues. From germline, CDR1 is SGHTA and CDR2 FQGNSA. The CDR3 loop is CASSPQTSHEQYF. DNA for the CDR3: TGTGCCAGCAGCCCTCAGACCTCCCACGAGCAGTACTTC.

With regard to this clonotype: One junction end disagrees with the germline gene, perhaps due to a read error. The chain links TRBV5-1 to TRBJ2-7, with 7 bases that match TRBD1. CDR1 and CDR2 from the germline V gene are SGHRS and YFSETQ. The CDR3 contains 13 residues. CDR3 in amino acids: CSSSEGQPYEQYF. The DNA for the CDR3 is TGCTCCAGCAGCGAGGGACAGCCCTACGAGCAGTACTTC.

The sample holds many counts of this clonotype. The chain recombines TRBV6-5 with TRBJ2-1; maybe TRBD2 (5 bases). Germline V gene sequence: CDR1 MNHEY, CDR2 SVGAGI. The germline V and J ends were trimmed by 6 bases and 6 bases, with 18 bases remaining between them. The CDR3 extends over 15 amino acids. CDR3 DNA sequence: TGTGCCAGCAGCCCGACTCGAAACGGAGGCAATGAGCAGTTCTTC. It encodes CASSPTRNGGNEQFF.

This clonotype was seen only a few times. This chain joins TRBV12-3 or TRBV12-4 and TRBJ1-1; D unclear. Trimming took 5 bases from V and 1 from J, leaving 11 bases between them. The CDR3 is 14 residues long. The CDR3 loop is CASSASGRNTEAFF. CDR3 nucleotides: TGTGCCAGCAGTGCGAGCGGGCGGAACACTGAAGCTTTCTTT.

This clonotype has a count of ten or more. This sequence joins TRBV20-1 and TRBJ2-7, with TRBD2 identical over 12 bases. The CDR3 has 16 amino acids. The germline V gene has CDR1 DFQATT and CDR2 SNEGSKA (reference sequence). Trimming took 3 bases from V and 3 from J; bases not matched to a gene: 9. The CDR3 sequence: CSASASGRAVFYEQYF. As DNA, the CDR3 is TGCAGTGCTAGTGCTAGCGGGAGGGCCGTGTTCTACGAGCAGTACTTC.

This clonotype has more than one count but fewer than ten. V usage is TRBV20-1 and J usage is TRBJ2-2; tentatively, D is TRBD1 or TRBD2 (5 bases each). Deletions cut 2 bases from V and 0 bases from J, with 10 bases between. In germline, CDR1 is DFQATT, CDR2 SNEGSKA (reference sequence). The CDR3 consists of 15 residues. This chain's CDR3 is CSARPGGSNTGELFF. The CDR3 DNA reads TGCAGTGCTAGACCTGGGGGTTCGAACACCGGGGAGCTGTTTTTT.

The chain joins TRBV19 to TRBJ2-2; 7 positions agree with TRBD2. Germline trimming cut 5 bases from V and 1 base from J; bases unmatched to any gene: 4. Looked up from germline, CDR1 is LNHDA and CDR2 is SQIVND (reference sequence). There are 15 residues in the CDR3. Written as DNA, the CDR3 is TGTGCCAGTAGTCGCAAGCGGGAGAACACCGGGGAGCTGTTTTTT. Protein product: CASSRKRENTGELFF.

This clonotype was seen a few times. J is TRBJ2-1 and V is TRBV2, with TRBD2 matching 9 bases. The V gene's germline CDR1 is SNHLY and CDR2 FYNNEI. Unmatched junction bases numbered 4, after V lost 6 bases and J lost 7 bases. The length of the CDR3 is 13 residues. The chain's CDR3 is CASRPSGINEQFF. As DNA, the CDR3 is TGTGCCAGCAGGCCTAGCGGGATTAATGAGCAGTTCTTC. The complete variable domain, with remaining parts taken from reference TRBV2 and TRBJ2-1, reads EPEVTQTPSHQVTQMGQEVILRCVPISNHLYFYWYRQILGQKVEFLVSFYNNEISEKSEIFDDQFSVERPDGSNFTLKIRSTKLEDSAMYFCASRPSGINEQFFGPGTRLTVL.

This clonotype came up a few times. The J gene is TRBJ2-3, the V gene TRBV3-1, with unresolved D. Trimming cost V 1 base and J 7 bases, with 6 bases left between them. CDR3 length: 12 residues. CDR1 and CDR2 (germline): LGHDT, YNNKEL (reference sequence). In nucleotides, the CDR3 is TGTGCCAGCAGCCAAGTGGCGAATACGCAGTATTTT. It encodes CASSQVANTQYF.

The rearrangement uses TRBV5-1 and TRBJ2-7; the match to TRBD2 covers 11 bases. Looked up from germline, CDR1 is SGHRS and CDR2 is YFSETQ. V lost 5 bases and J lost 3; bases outside the gene matches: 7. The CDR3 has 15 residues. The CDR3, as DNA: TGCGCCAGCAGACCCGGACTAGCGGGCGGCTACGAGCAGTACTTC. This translates into CASRPGLAGGYEQYF.

The chain recombines TRBV18 with TRBJ2-3; TRBD1 is a possible D gene (6 bases). Trimming shortened V by 10 bases and J by 1 base, and 15 bases separated the two germline ends. The CDR3 loop spans 14 amino acids. Per the germline V gene, CDR1 is KGHSH and CDR2 is LQKENI. The CDR3 here is CATAYPGGTDTQYF. The CDR3 nucleotides read TGTGCCACCGCCTATCCAGGGGGCACAGATACGCAGTATTTT.

This clonotype appeared many times. The chain combines TRBV15 with TRBJ2-2, with D maybe TRBD2 (5 bases). Germline CDR1 reads LNHNV; CDR2 reads YYDKDF (reference sequence). V lost 5 bases to trimming and J lost 2 bases, with 9 bases between them. CDR3 size: 14 residues. CDR3 nucleotide sequence: TGTGCCACCAGCTCGAGGGCCAACACCGGGGAGCTGTTTTTT. Translating it yields CATSSRANTGELFF.

This rearrangement joins TRBV20-1 to TRBJ1-1, with a weak D call TRBD1 (6 bases). The CDR3 totals 10 residues. From germline, CDR1 is DFQATT and CDR2 SNEGSKA (reference sequence). V lost 7 bases to trimming and J lost 6 bases, with 9 bases between them. CDR3 nucleotide sequence: TGCAGTGAAGAGGGGGCTGAAGCTTTCTTT. Amino acids: CSEEGAEAFF.

This clonotype was seen a few times. In nucleotides, the CDR3 is TGTGCCAGCAGGGCTTCAGCGGGAGGGGTATACGAGCAGTACTTC. Protein sequence: CASRASAGGVYEQYF. This chain links TRBV12-3 or TRBV12-4 with TRBJ2-7, with TRBD2 matching 10 bases. The V gene end was trimmed by 6 bases and the J gene end by 4 bases; junction bases not matched to a gene: 9. This CDR3 contains 15 residues.

This clonotype was counted a few times. V usage is TRBV20-1 and J usage is TRBJ2-1; no clear D. From germline, CDR1 is DFQATT and CDR2 SNEGSKA (reference sequence). The CDR3 covers 12 residues. The V and J ends lost 5 bases and 8 bases respectively, with 13 bases between them. This CDR3 is CSAVRRAYEQFF. CDR3 sequence (DNA): TGCAGTGCTGTCAGACGGGCCTATGAGCAGTTCTTC.

The gene calls are TRBV18 and TRBJ2-1; 13 bases agree with TRBD2. With 5 bases clipped from V and 3 bases from J, the junction kept 13 bases outside the gene matches. The CDR3 has 19 amino acids. Germline V gives CDR1 KGHSH, CDR2 LQKENI. CDR3 nucleotide sequence: TGTGCCAGCTCATCGCTCCCTCGGACTAGCGGGAGCGACTACAATGAGCAGTTCTTC. Translating gives CASSSLPRTSGSDYNEQFF.